This T cell receptor (beta chain) was found in a study of identical twins. This clonotype appeared a few times. Each CDR3 protein gets one entry after TCRdb re-called the 5' RACE reads with MiXCR. The sample has 690,000 or so distinct CDR3 sequences, 8.5% to 9% seen once. Germline-derived CDR1 and CDR2 are SNHLY and FYNNEI. Trimming took off 7 bases at V and 5 bases at J, with 8 bases between the two ends. CDR3 size: 11 residues. This same sample was also taken into another study, of yellow fever vaccine responses in identical twins.

The source is a woman aged 18 to 35 in good health. The chain carries TRBV2 and TRBJ1-1; D call uncertain. Sample: PBMCs. CDR3: CASTVQTEAFF. The DNA for the CDR3 is TGTGCCAGCACCGTCCAGACTGAAGCTTTCTTT.